These T cell receptor beta chains were read from a single sample in a study of T cell repertoires in cytomegalovirus infection. Their antigen targets remain unknown. TCRdb itself ran the reads through MiXCR, one entry per CDR3 protein. The data contain 700,000 to 950,000 distinct CDR3 sequences, about 31% of them seen just once; the ten biggest clones take up roughly 12%. The sample here was cultured CD8+ T cells from PBMCs, taken from culture after CMV antigen stimulation. The origin of the receptors is a human donor in good health (CMV status not recorded). Some clones in this sample may be carry-over from other donors' samples. CDR3s include the opening cysteine and the closing phenylalanine or tryptophan. The D gene is left open where the match is weak. Rows give clone size only sometimes, using once, few, many, or a class for an expanded clone.

>-|-|TRBJ2-5|TRBV27
TGTGCCAGCAGTTCTATCCCCCCAGACAAAGAGACCCAGTACTTC
CASSSIPPDKETQYF
>-|few|TRBJ2-1|TRBV12-3/TRBV12-4
TGTGCCAGCAGTTTAATGGGAGCGGAGGATGAGCAGTTCTTC
CASSLMGAEDEQFF
>-|-|TRBJ2-7|TRBV4-1
TGCGCCAGCAGCCAGAGAAGCAATGGCCAGGGAATCGAAGAGCAGTACTTC
CASSQRSNGQGIEEQYF
>-|many|TRBJ2-1|TRBV7-2
TGTGCCAGCAGCTCGGACACGGGCTCCTACAATGAGCAGTTCTTC
CASSSDTGSYNEQFF
>-|-|TRBJ2-7|TRBV29-1
TGCAGCGTTGAAACAGCTTCAGCCTACGAGCAGTACTTC
CSVETASAYEQYF
>-|once|TRBJ2-3|TRBV6-1
TGTGCCAGCCGTGGGGGGTTCGTTAGCACAGATACGCAGTATTTT
CASRGGFVSTDTQYF
>-|-|TRBJ1-2|TRBV7-4
TGTGCCAGCAGCTCTCAGGACAGACTATTCTATGGCTACACCTTC
CASSSQDRLFYGYTF
>TRBD1|-|TRBJ1-5|TRBV6-6
TGTGCCAGTTGGGACAGGGGGTTCTTTAGCAATCAGCCCCAGCATTTT
CASWDRGFFSNQPQHF
>-|-|TRBJ1-5|TRBV19
TGTGCCAGTAGGGCAAATGGGGTTGATAGCAGCCCAACGCCCCAGCATTTT
CASRANGVDSSPTPQHF
>-|-|TRBJ2-1|TRBV7-6
TGTGCTAGCAGCTTAGCCTCCGGGACCCGGGGTTCGGATGAGCAGTTCTTC
CASSLASGTRGSDEQFF
>-|-|TRBJ2-2|TRBV5-3
TGTGCCAGCAGCTGGGATTACACCGGGGAGCTGTTTTTT
CASSWDYTGELFF
>-|-|TRBJ2-2|TRBV6-2/TRBV6-3
TGTGCCAGCAGTTACCTGGCGCGTGGCTATAACACCGGGGAGATGTTTTTT
CASSYLARGYNTGEMFF
>-|-|TRBJ1-5|TRBV7-8
TGTGCCAGCAGCTTAGATCAATTGGGCGGGAATCAGCCCCAGCATTTT
CASSLDQLGGNQPQHF
>TRBD2|-|TRBJ2-3|TRBV6-6
TGTGCCAGCAAAGCGGGGCCTAGCACAGATACGCAGTATTTT
CASKAGPSTDTQYF
>-|-|TRBJ1-5|TRBV28
TGTGCCAGCAGTTTCACCCATGGGGCAGACTCTAGAGATTTT
CASSFTHGADSRDF
>-|few|TRBJ1-2|TRBV7-9
TGTGCCAGCAGCTCTCCAGAACAGAACTATGGCTACACCTTC
CASSSPEQNYGYTF
>TRBD1|many|TRBJ1-2|TRBV7-9
TGTGCCAGCAGCCAACAGGGGGCGGTGAGAGGCTACACCTTC
CASSQQGAVRGYTF
>TRBD2|few|TRBJ2-2|TRBV27
TGTGCCAGCAGTCCGACGGCTAGCGGGGTGGCCGGGGAGCTGTTTTTT
CASSPTASGVAGELFF
>TRBD2|few|TRBJ2-7|TRBV7-8
TGTGCCAGCAGCGACGGGACTAGCGGTGGCCGGGAGCAGTACTTC
CASSDGTSGGREQYF
>-|-|TRBJ2-2|TRBV6-1
TGTGCCAGCAGTGAGAAGGGGCCCGGGGAGCTGTTTTTT
CASSEKGPGELFF
>TRBD1|few|TRBJ1-2|TRBV5-5
TGTGCCAGCAGCTTGAGAGGGGGCGCCGGCTATGGCTACACCTTC
CASSLRGGAGYGYTF
>-|few|TRBJ1-2|TRBV14
TGTGCCAGCAGCCAAGCCACAGGGCTTAACGGCTACACCTTC
CASSQATGLNGYTF
>-|-|TRBJ2-5|TRBV10-3
TGTGCCATCAGTGAACACCCCGGACCAGCACCAGTAGGGACCCAGTACTTC
CAISEHPGPAPVGTQYF
>-|-|TRBJ1-2|TRBV12-3/TRBV12-4
TGTGCCAGCGGCTTTGGTGAACAAAGAGCGAACTATGGCTACACCTTC
CASGFGEQRANYGYTF
>-|few|TRBJ2-3|TRBV7-8
TGTGCCAGCAGCTCGACTAGTGGCACAGATACGCAGTATTTT
CASSSTSGTDTQYF
>TRBD2|few|TRBJ2-1|TRBV14
TGTGCCAGCAGCCAACGGACTAGGTGGCATGAGCAGTTCTTC
CASSQRTRWHEQFF
>-|-|TRBJ2-1|TRBV6-2/TRBV6-3
TGTGCCAGCAGTTATTGGGAGAGTTCCCCTACGTACAATGAGCAGTTCTTC
CASSYWESSPTYNEQFF
>TRBD1|few|TRBJ1-3|TRBV10-3
TGTGCCATCAGTGACTCGGACAGGGAGTTTGGAAACACCATATATTTT
CAISDSDREFGNTIYF
>-|-|TRBJ2-7|TRBV7-4
TGTGCCAGCAGCCACCCACAGGAATCGGAGCAGTACTTC
CASSHPQESEQYF
>-|few|TRBJ2-4|TRBV6-6
TGTGCCAGCAGGCCCTCCCCTTGGCAGTCCGGTAAAAACATTCAGTACTTC
CASRPSPWQSGKNIQYF
>-|few|TRBJ2-1|TRBV4-2
TGTGCCAGCAGCCAACTCCCGGGGGATCGTTCCTACAATGAGCAGTTCTTC
CASSQLPGDRSYNEQFF
>-|few|TRBJ1-1|TRBV15
TGTGCCACCAGCAGCCCTGGGGCAGCCACTGAAGCTTTCTTT
CATSSPGAATEAFF
>-|many|TRBJ2-5|TRBV7-7
TGTGCTAGCAGCCCCGAAACGGGGCCACAAGAGACCCAGTACTTC
CASSPETGPQETQYF
>-|many|TRBJ1-1|TRBV12-3/TRBV12-4
TGTGCCAGCAGTCCGGGTCCTCCTAACACTGAAGCTTTCTTT
CASSPGPPNTEAFF
>-|-|TRBJ2-5|TRBV2
TGTGCCAGCAGTGAATGGAGGACGGAACAAGAGACCCAGTACTTC
CASSEWRTEQETQYF
>TRBD2|few|TRBJ2-4|TRBV20-1
TGCAGTGCTAGACCCCGGGAGGGATGGAACATTCAGTACTTC
CSARPREGWNIQYF